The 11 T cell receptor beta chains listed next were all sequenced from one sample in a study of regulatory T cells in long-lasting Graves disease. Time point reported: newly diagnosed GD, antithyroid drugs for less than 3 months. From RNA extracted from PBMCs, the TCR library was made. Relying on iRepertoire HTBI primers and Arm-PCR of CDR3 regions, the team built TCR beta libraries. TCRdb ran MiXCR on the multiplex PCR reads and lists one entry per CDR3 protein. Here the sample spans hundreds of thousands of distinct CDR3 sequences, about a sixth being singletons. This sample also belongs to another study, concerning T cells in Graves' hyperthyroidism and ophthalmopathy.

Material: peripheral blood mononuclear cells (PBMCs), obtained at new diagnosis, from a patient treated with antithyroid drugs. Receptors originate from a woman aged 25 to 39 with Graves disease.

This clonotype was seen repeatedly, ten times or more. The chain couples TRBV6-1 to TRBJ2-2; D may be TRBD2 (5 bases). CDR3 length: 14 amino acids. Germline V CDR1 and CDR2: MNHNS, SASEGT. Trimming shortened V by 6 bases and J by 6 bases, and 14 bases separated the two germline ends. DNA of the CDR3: TGTGCCAGCAGGAGGGAGAGACGAGCCGGGGAGCTGTTTTTT. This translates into CASRRERRAGELFF.

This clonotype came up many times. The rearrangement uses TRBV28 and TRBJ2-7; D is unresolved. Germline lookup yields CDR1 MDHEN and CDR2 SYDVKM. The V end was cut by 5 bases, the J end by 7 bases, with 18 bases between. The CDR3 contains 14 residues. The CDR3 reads CASSPPLISIEQYF. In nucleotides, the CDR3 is TGTGCCAGCAGTCCCCCTTTAATTTCTATTGAGCAGTACTTC.

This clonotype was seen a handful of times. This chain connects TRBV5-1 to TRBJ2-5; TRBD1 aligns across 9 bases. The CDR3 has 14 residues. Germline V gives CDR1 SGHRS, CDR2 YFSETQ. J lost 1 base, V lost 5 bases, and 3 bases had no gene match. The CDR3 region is CASRAGQGQETQYF. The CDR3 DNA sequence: TGCGCCAGCAGAGCGGGACAGGGCCAAGAGACCCAGTACTTC.

This chain's CDR3 is CASGIGEQFF. The CDR3 nucleotides read TGCGCCAGCGGGATAGGTGAGCAGTTCTTC. The rearrangement links TRBV4-1 to TRBJ2-1; D remains unclear. Trimming cost V 8 bases and J 9 bases, with 8 bases left between them. Germline V gives CDR1 MGHRA, CDR2 YSYEKL. This CDR3 comprises 10 residues.

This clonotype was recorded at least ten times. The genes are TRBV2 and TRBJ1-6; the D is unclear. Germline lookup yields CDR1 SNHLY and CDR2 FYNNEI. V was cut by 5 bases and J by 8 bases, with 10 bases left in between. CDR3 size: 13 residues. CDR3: CASSLDGDSPLHF. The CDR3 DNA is TGTGCCAGCAGTCTGGACGGGGATTCACCCCTCCACTTT. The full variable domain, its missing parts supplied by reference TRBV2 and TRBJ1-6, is EPEVTQTPSHQVTQMGQEVILRCVPISNHLYFYWYRQILGQKVEFLVSFYNNEISEKSEIFDDQFSVERPDGSNFTLKIRSTKLEDSAMYFCASSLDGDSPLHFGNGTRLTVT.

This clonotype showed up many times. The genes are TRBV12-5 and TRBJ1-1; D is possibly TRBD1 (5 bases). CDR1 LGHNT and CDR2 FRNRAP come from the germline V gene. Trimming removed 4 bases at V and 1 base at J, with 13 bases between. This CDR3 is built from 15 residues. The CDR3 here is CASGSLGGPNTEAFF. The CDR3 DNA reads TGTGCTAGTGGTTCGCTCGGGGGACCGAACACTGAAGCTTTCTTT.

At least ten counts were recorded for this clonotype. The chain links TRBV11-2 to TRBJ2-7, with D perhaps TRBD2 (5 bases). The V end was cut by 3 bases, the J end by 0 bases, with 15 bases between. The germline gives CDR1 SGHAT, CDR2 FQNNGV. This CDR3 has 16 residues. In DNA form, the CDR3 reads TGTGCCAGCAGCTTGGGAGCGCTTAGGGTCTCCTACGAGCAGTACTTC. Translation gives CASSLGALRVSYEQYF.

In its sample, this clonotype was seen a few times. The chain's CDR3 is CSGSRSGRFQETQYF. CDR3 in DNA: TGCAGCGGTAGCAGGAGCGGGAGGTTTCAAGAGACCCAGTACTTC. J is TRBJ2-5 and V is TRBV29-1; 9 nucleotides match TRBD2. V lost 7 bases to trimming and J lost 2 bases; unmatched junction nucleotides: 11. The V gene's germline CDR1 is SQVTM and CDR2 ANQGSEA. The CDR3 is made up of 15 amino acids.

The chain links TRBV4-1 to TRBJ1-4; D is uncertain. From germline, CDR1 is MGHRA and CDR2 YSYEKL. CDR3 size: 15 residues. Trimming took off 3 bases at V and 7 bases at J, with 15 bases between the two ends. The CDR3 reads CASSHPGRASEKLFF. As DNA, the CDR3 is TGCGCCAGCAGCCACCCCGGACGCGCGAGTGAAAAACTGTTTTTT.

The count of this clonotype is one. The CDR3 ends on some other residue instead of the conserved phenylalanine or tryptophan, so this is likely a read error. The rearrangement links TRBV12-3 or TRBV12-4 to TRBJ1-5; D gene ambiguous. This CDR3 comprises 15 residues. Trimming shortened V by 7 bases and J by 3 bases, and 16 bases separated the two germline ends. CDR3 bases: TGTGCCAGCATGCCCACCCGAGCGTCCAATCAGCCCCAGCATTCT. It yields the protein CASMPTRASNQPQHS.

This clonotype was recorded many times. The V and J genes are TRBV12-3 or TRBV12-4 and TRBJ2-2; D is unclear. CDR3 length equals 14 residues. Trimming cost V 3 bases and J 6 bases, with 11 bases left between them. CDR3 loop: CASSFERLAGELFF. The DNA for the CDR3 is TGTGCCAGCAGTTTTGAACGGCTGGCCGGGGAGCTGTTTTTT.